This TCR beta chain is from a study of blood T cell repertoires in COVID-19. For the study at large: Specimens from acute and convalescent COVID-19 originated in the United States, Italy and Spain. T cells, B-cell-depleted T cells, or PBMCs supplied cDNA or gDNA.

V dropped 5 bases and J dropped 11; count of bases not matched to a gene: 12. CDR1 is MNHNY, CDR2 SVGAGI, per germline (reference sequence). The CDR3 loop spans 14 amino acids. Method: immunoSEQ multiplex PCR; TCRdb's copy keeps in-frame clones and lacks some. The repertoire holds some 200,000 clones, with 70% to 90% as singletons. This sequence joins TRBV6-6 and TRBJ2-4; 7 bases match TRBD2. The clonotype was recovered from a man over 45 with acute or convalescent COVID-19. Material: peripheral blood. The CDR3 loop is CASSPRARGEVQYF. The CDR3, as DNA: TGTGCCAGCAGTCCCCGGGCCCGGGGGGAGGTTCAGTACTTC.